This entry concerns a single T cell receptor (beta chain). The source of the sample is a study of blood T cell repertoires in COVID-19. CDR3 length equals 10 residues. CDR1 and CDR2 from the germline V gene are MNHEY and SVGAGI. Trimming stripped 6 bases from V and 8 bases from J, with 4 bases between. Living in 24 US areas, the participants were between roughly 18 and 89 years of age. For recovered donors of Cohort 3, there were two negative PCRs, clearance, or symptom resolution. The assay was immunoSEQ multiplex PCR, and TCRdb's table has in-frame clones only and misses some. The sample lists under 350,000 clones; about nine tenths were seen once.

Sequenced sample: PBMCs or T cells enriched from blood (not recorded which). The TCR sequence derives from a woman aged 60-70 years who had recovered from COVID-19. J is TRBJ2-2 and V is TRBV6-5; D unresolved. CDR3 protein: CASRRGELFF. The CDR3 DNA reads TGTGCCAGCAGGAGGGGGGAGCTGTTTTTT.